This is a list of T cell receptor beta chains from one sample in a study of blood T cell repertoires in COVID-19. Method: immunoSEQ multiplex PCR; TCRdb's copy keeps in-frame clones and lacks some. The sample has fewer than 20,000 clones, around 91% seen once; the top ten hold about 7.2%. Source material: peripheral blood. The receptors originated from a human donor in a cohort sampled during active COVID-19. CDR3s include the opening cysteine and the closing phenylalanine or tryptophan. Each record gives: J gene, D gene, CDR3 length, clone size, V gene, CDR3 DNA, CDR3 protein. The D gene is left open where the match is weak. Rows may omit the clone size; those that give it use once, few, many or a size class.

j_gene: TRBJ1-3
d_gene: .
len: 15
abundance: few
v_gene: TRBV19
CDR3nt: TGTGCCAGTAGTATTGACCGGAGCTCTGGAAACACCATATATTTT
CDR3aa: CASSIDRSSGNTIYF

j_gene: TRBJ2-3
d_gene: .
len: 15
abundance: .
v_gene: TRBV7-8
CDR3nt: TGTGCCAGCAGCTTAGGGGCGGGACGGGCAGATACGCAGTATTTT
CDR3aa: CASSLGAGRADTQYF

j_gene: TRBJ1-1
d_gene: TRBD1
len: 15
abundance: .
v_gene: TRBV6-5
CDR3nt: TGTGCCAGCAGTTACTACGACAGGGGGCGAACTGAAGCTTTCTTT
CDR3aa: CASSYYDRGRTEAFF

j_gene: TRBJ2-3
d_gene: .
len: 13
abundance: .
v_gene: TRBV29-1
CDR3nt: TGCAGCTCCGGGGGGCCTAGCACAGATACGCAGTATTTT
CDR3aa: CSSGGPSTDTQYF

j_gene: TRBJ2-7
d_gene: .
len: 14
abundance: .
v_gene: TRBV7-8
CDR3nt: TGTGCCAGCAGCTTCTCAATTGGGGGCGGCGAGCAGTACTTC
CDR3aa: CASSFSIGGGEQYF

j_gene: TRBJ2-7
d_gene: TRBD2
len: 17
abundance: once
v_gene: TRBV15
CDR3nt: TGTGCCACCAGCAGCGAGCGGGGGGGAATATCCACCTACGAGCAGTACTTC
CDR3aa: CATSSERGGISTYEQYF

j_gene: TRBJ2-5
d_gene: TRBD1
len: 15
abundance: .
v_gene: TRBV9
CDR3nt: TGTGCCAGCAGTATTGACAGGGGGCTTGGAGAGACCCAGTACTTC
CDR3aa: CASSIDRGLGETQYF

j_gene: TRBJ2-7
d_gene: .
len: 13
abundance: .
v_gene: TRBV18
CDR3nt: TGTGCCAGCTCACAGACACAGGGCTACGAGCAGTACTTC
CDR3aa: CASSQTQGYEQYF

j_gene: TRBJ2-1
d_gene: TRBD2
len: 13
abundance: once
v_gene: TRBV7-9
CDR3nt: TGTGCCAGCAGCTGGGGCGGGAGTAACGAGCAGTTCTTC
CDR3aa: CASSWGGSNEQFF

j_gene: TRBJ2-7
d_gene: TRBD2
len: 15
abundance: .
v_gene: TRBV29-1
CDR3nt: TGCAGCGTGGAATCCAGGGAGGGGCTGGGCCACGAGCAGTACTTC
CDR3aa: CSVESREGLGHEQYF

j_gene: TRBJ2-7
d_gene: .
len: 16
abundance: once
v_gene: TRBV27
CDR3nt: TGTGCCAGCAGTTTCAAGGGAATCCCGGGGTTTTACGAGCAGTACTTC
CDR3aa: CASSFKGIPGFYEQYF

j_gene: TRBJ2-1
d_gene: TRBD1
len: 16
abundance: once
v_gene: TRBV5-1
CDR3nt: TGCGCCAGCAGCTTGGGACAGGGGGCCTCCTACAATGAGCAGTTCTTC
CDR3aa: CASSLGQGASYNEQFF

j_gene: TRBJ2-1
d_gene: TRBD2
len: 21
abundance: once
v_gene: TRBV7-7
CDR3nt: TGTGCTAGCAGCTTAGTTTTTCCGGGACTAGCGGGAGGGCCCAGTTCTCATGAGCAGTTCTTC
CDR3aa: CASSLVFPGLAGGPSSHEQFF

j_gene: TRBJ1-5
d_gene: .
len: 13
abundance: .
v_gene: TRBV10-2
CDR3nt: TGCGCCAGCAGTGCGGGTGATGGGCAGCCCCAGCATTTT
CDR3aa: CASSAGDGQPQHF

j_gene: TRBJ2-3
d_gene: TRBD2
len: 16
abundance: .
v_gene: TRBV6-5
CDR3nt: TGTGCCAGCAGTTACTTAGCTAGCGGGGACACAGATACGCAGTATTTT
CDR3aa: CASSYLASGDTDTQYF

j_gene: TRBJ1-1
d_gene: TRBD1
len: 14
abundance: .
v_gene: TRBV19
CDR3nt: TGTGCCAGTAGTCAGGGGGCCCGGGTCACTGAAGCTTTCTTT
CDR3aa: CASSQGARVTEAFF

j_gene: TRBJ2-7
d_gene: TRBD2
len: 14
abundance: .
v_gene: TRBV30
CDR3nt: TGTGCCTGGAGTGTAGCGGGAGGGCGCTACGAGCAGTACTTC
CDR3aa: CAWSVAGGRYEQYF

j_gene: TRBJ2-4
d_gene: TRBD2
len: 18
abundance: once
v_gene: TRBV6-1
CDR3nt: TGTGCCAGCAGTGAAGCGCCAGGGACTAGCGTTGCCAAAAACATTCAGTACTTC
CDR3aa: CASSEAPGTSVAKNIQYF

j_gene: TRBJ2-5
d_gene: TRBD1
len: 16
abundance: .
v_gene: TRBV9
CDR3nt: TGTGCCAGCAGCGTAGCGGGGACAGGGGTAACGGAGACCCAGTACTTC
CDR3aa: CASSVAGTGVTETQYF

j_gene: TRBJ2-5
d_gene: TRBD2
len: 16
abundance: once
v_gene: TRBV5-1
CDR3nt: TGCGCCAGCAGTGGGCTAGCGGGCAACATCCAAGAGACCCAGTACTTC
CDR3aa: CASSGLAGNIQETQYF

j_gene: TRBJ2-7
d_gene: TRBD2
len: 14
abundance: .
v_gene: TRBV6-5
CDR3nt: TGTGCCAGCAGCCCAGGGACTAGTACCTACGAGCAGTACTTC
CDR3aa: CASSPGTSTYEQYF

j_gene: TRBJ2-5
d_gene: TRBD2
len: 17
abundance: once
v_gene: TRBV6-1
CDR3nt: TGTGCCAGCAGTGTTGATTGGTCGGGGGGTCCGCAAGAGACCCAGTACTTC
CDR3aa: CASSVDWSGGPQETQYF

j_gene: TRBJ2-6
d_gene: .
len: 15
abundance: .
v_gene: TRBV12-5
CDR3nt: TGTGCTAGTGCCTTGGGCCTATCTGGGGCCAACGTCCTGACTTTC
CDR3aa: CASALGLSGANVLTF

j_gene: TRBJ1-4
d_gene: .
len: 16
abundance: .
v_gene: TRBV19
CDR3nt: TGTGCCAGTAGTAGAGGTTCAGCAGCAACTAATGAAAAACTGTTTTTT
CDR3aa: CASSRGSAATNEKLFF

j_gene: TRBJ1-3
d_gene: .
len: 15
abundance: .
v_gene: TRBV27
CDR3nt: TGTGCCAGCAAAAGGGAGGGCGCTTCTGGAAACACCATATATTTT
CDR3aa: CASKREGASGNTIYF

j_gene: TRBJ2-3
d_gene: TRBD2
len: 16
abundance: .
v_gene: TRBV4-3
CDR3nt: TGCGCCAGCAGCCAAGAGGCAGCGGGGGGGCCAGATACGCAGTATTTT
CDR3aa: CASSQEAAGGPDTQYF

j_gene: TRBJ1-1
d_gene: .
len: 15
abundance: .
v_gene: TRBV4-2
CDR3nt: TGTGCCAGCAGCCCAAGCGGCGGGGCGAACACTGAAGCTTTCTTT
CDR3aa: CASSPSGGANTEAFF

j_gene: TRBJ1-2
d_gene: .
len: 14
abundance: .
v_gene: TRBV5-4
CDR3nt: TGTGCCAGCAGCTCTAAAATTGAGAACAGGAAGGGGATCTTC
CDR3aa: CASSSKIENRKGIF

j_gene: TRBJ1-2
d_gene: .
len: 17
abundance: .
v_gene: TRBV4-1
CDR3nt: TGCGCCAGCAGCCAAGGTTTGGAGGGTGAACTTTTCTATGGCTACACCTTC
CDR3aa: CASSQGLEGELFYGYTF

j_gene: TRBJ2-3
d_gene: TRBD1
len: 15
abundance: .
v_gene: TRBV2
CDR3nt: TGTGCCAGCAGTTTCGACAGGGGGCAGGCAGATACGCAGTATTTT
CDR3aa: CASSFDRGQADTQYF

j_gene: TRBJ2-3
d_gene: TRBD2
len: 16
abundance: .
v_gene: TRBV19
CDR3nt: TGTGCCAGTAGTACCCCACTAGCGCCCCTCGGAGATACGCAGTATTTT
CDR3aa: CASSTPLAPLGDTQYF

j_gene: TRBJ2-1
d_gene: TRBD1
len: 16
abundance: .
v_gene: TRBV18
CDR3nt: TGTGCCAGCTCACCGTTCGGACAGGGCTTCTACAATGAGCAGTTCTTC
CDR3aa: CASSPFGQGFYNEQFF

j_gene: TRBJ2-1
d_gene: TRBD2
len: 16
abundance: .
v_gene: TRBV7-6
CDR3nt: TGTGCCAGCAGCAGCCCTTTCGGGACTACATACAATGAGCAGTTCTTC
CDR3aa: CASSSPFGTTYNEQFF

j_gene: TRBJ2-7
d_gene: TRBD2
len: 15
abundance: .
v_gene: TRBV19
CDR3nt: TGTGCCAGTAGTGCGCGGGGGGCTCGGACCTACGAGCAGTACTTC
CDR3aa: CASSARGARTYEQYF

j_gene: TRBJ1-1
d_gene: TRBD1
len: 14
abundance: .
v_gene: TRBV6-1
CDR3nt: TGTGCCAGCAGTGATTACAGGGGGAACACTGAAGCTTTCTTT
CDR3aa: CASSDYRGNTEAFF

j_gene: TRBJ2-1
d_gene: .
len: 15
abundance: once
v_gene: TRBV12-2
CDR3nt: TGTGCAAGTCGCTTAAGGCTAGCGGGCGACAATGAGCAGTTCTTC
CDR3aa: CASRLRLAGDNEQFF

j_gene: TRBJ2-4
d_gene: TRBD2
len: 18
abundance: .
v_gene: TRBV5-4
CDR3nt: TGTGCCAGCAGCTTGGATTTAGCGGGAGGGCTAGCCAAAAACATTCAGTACTTC
CDR3aa: CASSLDLAGGLAKNIQYF

j_gene: TRBJ1-2
d_gene: TRBD1
len: 15
abundance: .
v_gene: TRBV30
CDR3nt: TGTGCCTGGAGTGGCTGGGACAGGGTCTCGAATGGCTACACCTTC
CDR3aa: CAWSGWDRVSNGYTF

j_gene: TRBJ2-3
d_gene: TRBD2
len: 17
abundance: .
v_gene: TRBV19
CDR3nt: TGTGCCAGTAGTATTGGCAAGGCGGGGGGGCCAGGGGATACGCAGTATTTT
CDR3aa: CASSIGKAGGPGDTQYF

j_gene: TRBJ2-7
d_gene: TRBD2
len: 15
abundance: .
v_gene: TRBV7-2
CDR3nt: TGTGCCAGCAGCTTAGACGGGACTAGCGGGGGGGCCAAGTACTTC
CDR3aa: CASSLDGTSGGAKYF

j_gene: TRBJ2-1
d_gene: .
len: 13
abundance: .
v_gene: TRBV2
CDR3nt: TGTGCCAGCAGACTCCAGGGCCCCGGGGAGCAGTTCTTC
CDR3aa: CASRLQGPGEQFF

j_gene: TRBJ2-7
d_gene: TRBD2
len: 15
abundance: .
v_gene: TRBV9
CDR3nt: TGTGCCAGCAGCGTAGGCCCCAGCGGGAGGTACGAGCAGTACTTC
CDR3aa: CASSVGPSGRYEQYF